This T cell receptor (beta chain) was identified during a study of T cell responses to AZD1222 COVID-19 vaccine. The CDR3 runs 16 residues. Germline loops: CDR1 SGHDT, CDR2 YYEEEE. The V segment lost 1 base and the J segment 1 base; nucleotides outside the gene matches: 5. Sequenced by immunoSEQ multiplex PCR; TCRdb stores in-frame clones only, minus some. The sample includes about 85,000 clones, about 86% of them seen just once. The chain uses TRBV5-6 and TRBJ1-2; TRBD1 matches at 9 bases. The sequence came from an adult in good health. The sample consisted of peripheral blood, taken on day 0 of AZD1222 vaccination. The chain's CDR3 is CASSLLGQGFNYGYTF. In nucleotides, the CDR3 is TGTGCCAGCAGCTTGTTAGGACAGGGGTTTAACTATGGCTACACCTTC.